The sequence of this T cell receptor (beta chain) was determined in a study of T cell changes during pregnancy in multiple sclerosis (dated by TCRdb to the late 2010s). A note on the overall study: The study examined how the T cell repertoire changed over the course of pregnancy in women with multiple sclerosis.

From a lookup of the germline V gene, CDR1 and CDR2 are SGHRS and YFSETQ. The CDR3 has 19 amino acids, counting the end cysteine and phenylalanine. CDR3 DNA only is kept here, 57 bases in frame from base 1. Trimming removed 5 bases from V and 4 bases from J, leaving 25 bases between the germline ends. Libraries were prepared through the immunoSEQ multiplex PCR assay. This is the immuneACCESS table as TCRdb keeps it, with only in-frame sequences that have V and J called. A part of the clones is gone; compared with another copy, unresolved V genes explain less than half, and the rest is unexplained. The sample data list roughly 100,000 clones, and about 89% of these were observed just once. The ten largest clones add up to 1.6% of the sample. Remarks on this clone: Its antigen target is currently unknown. No much larger clonotype is one base removed from it; base qualities were not supplied.

In this chain, TRBV5-1 is recombined with TRBJ2-6, and the D gene may be TRBD1, 6 bases matching. Sequenced here: peripheral blood, sampled before pregnancy. This sequence originates from a female donor with multiple sclerosis, enrolled in a pregnancy study. DNA sequence: TGCGCCAGCAGGGAACGGACAGCTCTCAGCTCTGCAGGGGCCAACGTCCTGACTTTC. Its coded protein is CASRERTALSSAGANVLTF.